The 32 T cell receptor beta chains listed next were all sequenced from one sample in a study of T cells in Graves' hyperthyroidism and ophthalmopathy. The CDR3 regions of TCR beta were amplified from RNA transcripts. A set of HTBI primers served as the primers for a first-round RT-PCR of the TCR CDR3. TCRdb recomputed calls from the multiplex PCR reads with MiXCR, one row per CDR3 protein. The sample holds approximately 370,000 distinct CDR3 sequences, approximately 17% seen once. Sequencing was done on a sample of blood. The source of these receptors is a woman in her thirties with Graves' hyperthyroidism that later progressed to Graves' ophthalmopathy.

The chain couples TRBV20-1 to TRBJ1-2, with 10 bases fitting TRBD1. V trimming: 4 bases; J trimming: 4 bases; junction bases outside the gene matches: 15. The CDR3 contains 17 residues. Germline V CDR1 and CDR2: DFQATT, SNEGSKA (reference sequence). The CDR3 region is CSAIDRGQGKEFYGYTF. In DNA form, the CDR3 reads TGCAGTGCTATAGACCGGGGACAGGGGAAGGAATTCTATGGCTACACCTTC.

The CDR3: CASSQPVGQSIDTQYF. The CDR3 DNA is TGTGCCAGCAGCCAACCGGTGGGACAGTCGATAGATACGCAGTATTTT. The chain employs TRBV4-2 and TRBJ2-3; 7 nucleotides align to TRBD1. V lost 2 bases, J lost 5 bases, and 10 bases stayed unmatched. The germline gives CDR1 LGHNA, CDR2 YNFKEQ. The CDR3 runs to 16 residues.

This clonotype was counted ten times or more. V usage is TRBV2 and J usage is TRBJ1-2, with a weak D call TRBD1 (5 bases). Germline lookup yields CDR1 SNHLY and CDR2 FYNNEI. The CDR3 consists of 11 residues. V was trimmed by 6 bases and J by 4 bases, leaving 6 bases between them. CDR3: CASRGLYGYTF. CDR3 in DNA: TGTGCCAGCAGGGGACTCTATGGCTACACCTTC. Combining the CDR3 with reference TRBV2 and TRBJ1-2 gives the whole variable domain EPEVTQTPSHQVTQMGQEVILRCVPISNHLYFYWYRQILGQKVEFLVSFYNNEISEKSEIFDDQFSVERPDGSNFTLKIRSTKLEDSAMYFCASRGLYGYTFGSGTRLTVV.

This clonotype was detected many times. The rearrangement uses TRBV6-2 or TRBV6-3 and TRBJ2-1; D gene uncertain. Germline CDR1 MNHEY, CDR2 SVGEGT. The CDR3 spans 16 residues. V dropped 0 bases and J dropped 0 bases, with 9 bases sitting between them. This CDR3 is CASSYSTERSYNEQFF. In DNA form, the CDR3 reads TGTGCCAGCAGTTACTCGACTGAGCGCTCCTACAATGAGCAGTTCTTC.

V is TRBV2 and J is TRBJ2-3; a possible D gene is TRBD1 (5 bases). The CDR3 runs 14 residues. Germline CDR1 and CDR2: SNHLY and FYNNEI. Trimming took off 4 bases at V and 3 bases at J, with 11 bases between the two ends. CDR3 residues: CASSGRGRTDTQYF. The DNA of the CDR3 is TGTGCCAGCAGTGGAAGGGGCCGGACAGATACGCAGTATTTT.

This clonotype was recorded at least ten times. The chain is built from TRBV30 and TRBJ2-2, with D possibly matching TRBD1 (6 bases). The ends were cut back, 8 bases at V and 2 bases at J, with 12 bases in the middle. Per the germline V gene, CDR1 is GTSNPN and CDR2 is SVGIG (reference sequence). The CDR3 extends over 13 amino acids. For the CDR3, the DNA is TGTGCCCAGGGGTCGACAAACACCGGGGAGCTGTTTTTT. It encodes CAQGSTNTGELFF.

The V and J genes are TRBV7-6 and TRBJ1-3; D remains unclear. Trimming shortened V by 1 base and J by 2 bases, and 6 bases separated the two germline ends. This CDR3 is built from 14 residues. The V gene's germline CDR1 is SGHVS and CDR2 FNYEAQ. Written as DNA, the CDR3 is TGTGCCAGCAGCTTAGGTTCCGCTGGAAACACCATATATTTT. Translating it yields CASSLGSAGNTIYF.

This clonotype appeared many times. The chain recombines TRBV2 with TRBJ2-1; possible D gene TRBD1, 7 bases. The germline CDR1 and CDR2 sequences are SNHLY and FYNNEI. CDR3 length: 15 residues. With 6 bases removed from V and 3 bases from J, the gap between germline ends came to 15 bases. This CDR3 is CASSGGQKYYNEQFF. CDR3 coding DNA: TGTGCCAGCAGCGGGGGACAGAAATACTACAATGAGCAGTTCTTC.

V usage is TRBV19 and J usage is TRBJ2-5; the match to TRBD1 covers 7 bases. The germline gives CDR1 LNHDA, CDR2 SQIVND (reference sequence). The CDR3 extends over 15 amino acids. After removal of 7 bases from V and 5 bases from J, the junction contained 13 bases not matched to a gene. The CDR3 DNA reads TGTGCCAGTACCCCTCGGACAGGTGGAAGGGAGACCCAGTACTTC. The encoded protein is CASTPRTGGRETQYF.

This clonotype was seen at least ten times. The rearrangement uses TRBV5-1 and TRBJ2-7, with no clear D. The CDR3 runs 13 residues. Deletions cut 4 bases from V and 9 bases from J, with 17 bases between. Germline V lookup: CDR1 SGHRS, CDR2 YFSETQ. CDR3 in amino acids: CASSLTVGRLQYF. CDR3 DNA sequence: TGCGCCAGCAGCCTGACGGTCGGTCGTTTGCAGTACTTC.

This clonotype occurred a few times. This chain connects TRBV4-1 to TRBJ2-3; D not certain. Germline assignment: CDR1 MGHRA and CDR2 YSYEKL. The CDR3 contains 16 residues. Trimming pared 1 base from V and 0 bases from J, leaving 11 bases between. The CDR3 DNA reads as TGCGCCAGCAGCCAAGGGGCCGGGTCTAGCACAGATACGCAGTATTTT. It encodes CASSQGAGSSTDTQYF.

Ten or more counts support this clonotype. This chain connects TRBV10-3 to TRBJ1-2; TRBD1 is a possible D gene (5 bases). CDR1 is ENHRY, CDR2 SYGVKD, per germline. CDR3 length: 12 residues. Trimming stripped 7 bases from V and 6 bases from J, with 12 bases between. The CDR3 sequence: CAITAGMDGYTF. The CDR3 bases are TGTGCCATCACCGCAGGGATGGATGGCTACACCTTC.

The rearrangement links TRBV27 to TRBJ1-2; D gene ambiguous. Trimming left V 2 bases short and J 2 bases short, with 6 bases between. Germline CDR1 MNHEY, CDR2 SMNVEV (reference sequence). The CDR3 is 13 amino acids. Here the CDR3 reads CASSLKQNYGYTF. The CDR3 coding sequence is TGTGCCAGCAGTTTAAAACAGAACTATGGCTACACCTTC.

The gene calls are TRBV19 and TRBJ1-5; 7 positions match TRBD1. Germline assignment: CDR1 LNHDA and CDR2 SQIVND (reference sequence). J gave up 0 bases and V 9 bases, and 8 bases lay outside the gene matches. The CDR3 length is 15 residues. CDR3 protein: CASRYGQASNQPQHF. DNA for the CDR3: TGTGCCAGCCGCTACGGACAGGCTAGCAATCAGCCCCAGCATTTT.

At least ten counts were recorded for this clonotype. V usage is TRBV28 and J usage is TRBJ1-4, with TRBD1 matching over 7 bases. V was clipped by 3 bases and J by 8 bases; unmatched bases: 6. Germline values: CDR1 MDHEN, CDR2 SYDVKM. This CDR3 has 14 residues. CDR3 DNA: TGTGCCAGCAGTTTTAAGGGGGCGTGGGAAAAACTGTTTTTT. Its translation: CASSFKGAWEKLFF.

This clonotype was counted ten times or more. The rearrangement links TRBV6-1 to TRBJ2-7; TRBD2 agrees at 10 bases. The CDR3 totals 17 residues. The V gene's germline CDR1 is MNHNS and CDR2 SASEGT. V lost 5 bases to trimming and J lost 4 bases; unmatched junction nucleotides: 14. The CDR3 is CASSSPPAGGRAYEQYF. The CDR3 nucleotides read TGTGCCAGCAGTTCCCCACCAGCGGGGGGGAGGGCATACGAGCAGTACTTC.

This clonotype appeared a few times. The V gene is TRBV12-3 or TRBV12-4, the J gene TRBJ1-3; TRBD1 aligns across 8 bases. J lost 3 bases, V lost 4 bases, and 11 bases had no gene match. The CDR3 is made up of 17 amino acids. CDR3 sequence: CASSYLAGTGLGNTIYF. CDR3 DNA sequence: TGTGCCAGCAGTTACTTAGCCGGGACAGGACTTGGAAACACCATATATTTT.

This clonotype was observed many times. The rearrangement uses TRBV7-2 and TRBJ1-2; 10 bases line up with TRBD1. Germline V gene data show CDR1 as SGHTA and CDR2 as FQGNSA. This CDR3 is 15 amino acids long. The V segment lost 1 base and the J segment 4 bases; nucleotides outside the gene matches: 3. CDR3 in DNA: TGTGCCAGCAGCTTAGGTTGGACAGGGGGCTATGGCTACACCTTC. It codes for CASSLGWTGGYGYTF.

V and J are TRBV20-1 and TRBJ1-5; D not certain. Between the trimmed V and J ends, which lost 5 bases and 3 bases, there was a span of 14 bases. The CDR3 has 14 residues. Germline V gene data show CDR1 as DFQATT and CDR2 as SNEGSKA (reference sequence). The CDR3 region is CSAQDSTSNQPQHF. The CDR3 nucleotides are TGCAGTGCTCAAGACTCGACCTCCAATCAGCCCCAGCATTTT.

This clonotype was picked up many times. CDR3 DNA: TGCAGTGCTAGAGATCCGGGGGTTTGGGAGACCCAGTACTTC. This translates into CSARDPGVWETQYF. The genes are TRBV20-1 and TRBJ2-5; D may be TRBD2 (6 bases). The CDR3 is 14 amino acids. The V gene lost 0 bases and the J gene lost 5 bases, with 13 bases spanning the gap. CDR1 and CDR2 from the germline V gene are DFQATT and SNEGSKA (reference sequence).

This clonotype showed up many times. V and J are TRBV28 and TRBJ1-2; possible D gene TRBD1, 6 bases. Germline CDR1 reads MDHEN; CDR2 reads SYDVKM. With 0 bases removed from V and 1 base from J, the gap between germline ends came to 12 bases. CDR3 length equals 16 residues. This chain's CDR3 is CASSLWPEGGNYGYTF. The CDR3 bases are TGTGCCAGCAGTTTATGGCCAGAAGGGGGTAACTATGGCTACACCTTC.

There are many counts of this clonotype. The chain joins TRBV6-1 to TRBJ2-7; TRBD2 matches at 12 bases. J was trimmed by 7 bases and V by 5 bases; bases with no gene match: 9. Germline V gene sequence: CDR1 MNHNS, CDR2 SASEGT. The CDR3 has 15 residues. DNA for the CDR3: TGTGCCAGCAGTCCAGGACTAGCGGGGACTTGGGAGCAGTACTTC. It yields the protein CASSPGLAGTWEQYF.

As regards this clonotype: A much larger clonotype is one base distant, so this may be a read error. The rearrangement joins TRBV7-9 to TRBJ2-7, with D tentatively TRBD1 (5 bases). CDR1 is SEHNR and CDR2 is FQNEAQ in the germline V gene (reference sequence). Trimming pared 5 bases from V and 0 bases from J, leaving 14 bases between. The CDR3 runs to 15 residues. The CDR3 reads CASSPRQRHSYEQYF. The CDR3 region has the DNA TGTGCCAGCAGCCCTAGACAGCGTCACTCCTACGAGCAGTACTTC. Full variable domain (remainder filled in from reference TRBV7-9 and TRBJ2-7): DTGVSQNPRHKITKRGQNVTFRCDPISEHNRLYWYRQTLGQGPEFLTYFQNEAQLEKSRLLSDRFSAERPKGSFSTLEIQRTEQGDSAMYLCASSPRQRHSYEQYFGPGTRLTVT.

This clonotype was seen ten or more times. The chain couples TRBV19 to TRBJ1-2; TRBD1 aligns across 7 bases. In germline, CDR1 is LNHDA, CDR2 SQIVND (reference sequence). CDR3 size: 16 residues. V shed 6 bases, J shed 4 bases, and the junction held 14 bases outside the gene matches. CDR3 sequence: CASRNHRGSVAYGYTF. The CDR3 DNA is TGTGCCAGTAGAAACCACAGGGGCTCGGTGGCCTATGGCTACACCTTC.

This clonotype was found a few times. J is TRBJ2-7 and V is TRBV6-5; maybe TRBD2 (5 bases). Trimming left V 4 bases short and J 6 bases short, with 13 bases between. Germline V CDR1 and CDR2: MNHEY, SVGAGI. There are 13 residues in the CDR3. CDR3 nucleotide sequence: TGTGCCAGCAGTTCATCGGGGATATCCGAGCAGTACTTC. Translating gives CASSSSGISEQYF.

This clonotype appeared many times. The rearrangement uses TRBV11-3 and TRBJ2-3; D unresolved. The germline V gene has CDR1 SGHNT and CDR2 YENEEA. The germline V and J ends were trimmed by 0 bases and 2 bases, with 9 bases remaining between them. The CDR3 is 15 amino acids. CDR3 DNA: TGTGCCAGCAGCTTAGAGGGCGGAGCCACAGATACGCAGTATTTT. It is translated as CASSLEGGATDTQYF.

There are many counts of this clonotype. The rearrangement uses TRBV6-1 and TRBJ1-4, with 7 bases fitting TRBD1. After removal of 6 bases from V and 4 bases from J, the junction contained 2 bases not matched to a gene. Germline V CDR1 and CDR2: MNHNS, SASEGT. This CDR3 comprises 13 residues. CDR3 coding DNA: TGTGCCAGCAGACGGGACAGTAATGAAAAACTGTTTTTT. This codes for CASRRDSNEKLFF.

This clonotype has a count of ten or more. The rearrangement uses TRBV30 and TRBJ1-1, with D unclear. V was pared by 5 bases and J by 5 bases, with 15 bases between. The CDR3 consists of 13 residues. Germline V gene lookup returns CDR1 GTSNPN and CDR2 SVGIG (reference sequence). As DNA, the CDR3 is TGTGCCTGGCACCTCGGTGCGGGGACTGAAGCTTTCTTT. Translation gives CAWHLGAGTEAFF.

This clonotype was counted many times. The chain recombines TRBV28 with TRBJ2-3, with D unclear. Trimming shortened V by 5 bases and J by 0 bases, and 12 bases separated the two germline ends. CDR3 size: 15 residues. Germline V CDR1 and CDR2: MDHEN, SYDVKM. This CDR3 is CASSPAQHSTDTQYF. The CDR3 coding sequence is TGTGCCAGCAGTCCGGCACAACATAGCACAGATACGCAGTATTTT. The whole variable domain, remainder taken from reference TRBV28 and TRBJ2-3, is DVKVTQSSRYLVKRTGEKVFLECVQDMDHENMFWYRQDPGLGLRLIYFSYDVKMKEKGDIPEGYSVSREKKERFSLILESASTNQTSMYLCASSPAQHSTDTQYFGPGTRLTVL.

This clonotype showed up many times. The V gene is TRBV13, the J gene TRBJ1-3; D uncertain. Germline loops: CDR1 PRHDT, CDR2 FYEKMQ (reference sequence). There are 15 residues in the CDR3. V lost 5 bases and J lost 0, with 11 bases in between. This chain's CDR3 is CASSTSASSGNTIYF. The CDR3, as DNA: TGTGCCAGCAGCACCAGCGCAAGCTCTGGAAACACCATATATTTT.

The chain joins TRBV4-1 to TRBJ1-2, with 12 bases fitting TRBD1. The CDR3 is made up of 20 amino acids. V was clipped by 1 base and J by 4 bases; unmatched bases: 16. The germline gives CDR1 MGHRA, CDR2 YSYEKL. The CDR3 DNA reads TGCGCCAGCAGCCAAGGGAGGACCGGGACAGGGGGCGGTTTGGGCTATGGCTACACCTTC. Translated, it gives CASSQGRTGTGGGLGYGYTF.

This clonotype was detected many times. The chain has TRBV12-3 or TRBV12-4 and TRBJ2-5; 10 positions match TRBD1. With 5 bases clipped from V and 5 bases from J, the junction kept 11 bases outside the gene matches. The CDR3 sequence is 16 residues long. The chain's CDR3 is CASSDTGTGAIETQYF. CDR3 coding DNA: TGTGCCAGCAGTGACACCGGGACAGGGGCGATTGAGACCCAGTACTTC.